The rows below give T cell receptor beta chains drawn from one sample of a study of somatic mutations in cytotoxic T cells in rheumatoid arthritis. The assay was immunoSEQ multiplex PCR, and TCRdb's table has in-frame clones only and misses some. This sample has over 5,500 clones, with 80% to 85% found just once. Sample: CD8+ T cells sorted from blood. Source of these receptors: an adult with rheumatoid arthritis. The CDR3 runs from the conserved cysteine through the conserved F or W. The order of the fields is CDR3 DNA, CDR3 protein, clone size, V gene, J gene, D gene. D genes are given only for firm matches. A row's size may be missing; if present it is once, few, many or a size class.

CDR3 DNA: TGTGCCAGCAGTGAACTAGGGGACAGGGTCTATGGCTACACCTTC; CDR3 protein: CASSELGDRVYGYTF; clone size: -; V gene: TRBV6-1; J gene: TRBJ1-2; D gene: TRBD1
CDR3 DNA: TGTGCCAGCAGTGACAGGGTCACAGATACGCAGTATTTT; CDR3 protein: CASSDRVTDTQYF; clone size: few; V gene: TRBV6-4; J gene: TRBJ2-3; D gene: -
CDR3 DNA: TGTGCCAGCAGGGAATGGGCCTTACAAGAGACCCAGTACTTC; CDR3 protein: CASREWALQETQYF; clone size: -; V gene: TRBV6-1; J gene: TRBJ2-5; D gene: -
CDR3 DNA: TGTGCCAGCAGTGAAGAGTCTAGCGGGAGCTACGAGCAGTACTTC; CDR3 protein: CASSEESSGSYEQYF; clone size: large; V gene: TRBV6-1; J gene: TRBJ2-7; D gene: TRBD2
CDR3 DNA: TGTGCCAGCAGCTTAATGTTAGGCCAGCCCAATAATGAGCAGTTCTTC; CDR3 protein: CASSLMLGQPNNEQFF; clone size: -; V gene: TRBV7-3; J gene: TRBJ2-1; D gene: -
CDR3 DNA: TGTGCCAGCAGCTTAGCGCTAGCGGGAGGCCCCGGGGAGCTGTTTTTT; CDR3 protein: CASSLALAGGPGELFF; clone size: -; V gene: TRBV7-6; J gene: TRBJ2-2; D gene: TRBD2
CDR3 DNA: TGTGCCAGCAGTTCCTCGACATCTAACTATGGCTACACCTTC; CDR3 protein: CASSSSTSNYGYTF; clone size: -; V gene: TRBV27; J gene: TRBJ1-2; D gene: -
CDR3 DNA: TGTGCCAGCAGCTTCCTAGCGGGGGACTACAATGAGCAGTTCTTC; CDR3 protein: CASSFLAGDYNEQFF; clone size: -; V gene: TRBV7-2; J gene: TRBJ2-1; D gene: TRBD2
CDR3 DNA: TGTGCCAGCAGCTTATTGGTTCAGGAGGTTTGGACTAGCGGAATTTACGAGCAGTACTTC; CDR3 protein: CASSLLVQEVWTSGIYEQYF; clone size: -; V gene: TRBV7-8; J gene: TRBJ2-7; D gene: TRBD2
CDR3 DNA: TGTGCCAGCAGCGTAGTAGGGGATGCCTACAATGAGCAGTTCTTC; CDR3 protein: CASSVVGDAYNEQFF; clone size: -; V gene: TRBV9; J gene: TRBJ2-1; D gene: -
CDR3 DNA: TGTGCCAGCAGTCCCGGGACTAGCGGAGTCAATGAGCAGTTCTTC; CDR3 protein: CASSPGTSGVNEQFF; clone size: -; V gene: TRBV6-4; J gene: TRBJ2-1; D gene: TRBD2
CDR3 DNA: TGCGCCAGCAGCCAAGATTCTGGGACTAGCGGGAGAGATACGCAGTATTTT; CDR3 protein: CASSQDSGTSGRDTQYF; clone size: -; V gene: TRBV4-3; J gene: TRBJ2-3; D gene: TRBD2
CDR3 DNA: TGTGCCAGCAGCCCACTAGGTCAGCCCCAGCATTTT; CDR3 protein: CASSPLGQPQHF; clone size: -; V gene: TRBV27; J gene: TRBJ1-5; D gene: -
CDR3 DNA: TGTGCCAGCAAACGGACAACACGGGGGTATGGCTACACCTTC; CDR3 protein: CASKRTTRGYGYTF; clone size: -; V gene: TRBV6-6; J gene: TRBJ1-2; D gene: -